This entry is about one T cell receptor (beta chain). This record belongs to a study of blood T cells in healthy people across ages. This CDR3 has 13 amino acids. CDR1 and CDR2 from the germline V gene are SQVTM and ANQGSEA. Trimming stripped 3 bases from V and 4 bases from J, with 12 bases between. For the second PCR, which ran for about 6 to 11 cycles, a sample-barcoded 5' primer and a J-beta primer mix were used. TCRdb reprocessed the 5' RACE reads with MiXCR, giving one entry per CDR3 protein. Seen here are about 1.8 million distinct CDR3 sequences, less than 50% observed once, and the top ten hold about 2.1%.

The sequencing input was blood. The J gene is TRBJ1-2, the V gene TRBV29-1; no firm D call. The clonotype was recovered from a woman aged 40 to 49 in good health. CDR3 bases: TGCAGCGTTGACGGAGGGTCTGGCTATGGCTACACCTTC. Encoded protein: CSVDGGSGYGYTF. Full variable domain (outside the CDR3, taken from reference TRBV29-1 and TRBJ1-2): SAVISQKPSRDICQRGTSLTIQCQVDSQVTMMFWYRQQPGQSLTLIATANQGSEATYESGFVIDKFPISRPNLTFSTLTVSNMSPEDSSIYLCSVDGGSGYGYTFGSGTRLTVV.